One sample yielded the 4 T cell receptor beta chains listed below, sequenced in a study of beta chain features in type 1 diabetes. The study, taken as a whole, reports: In all four CD4+ subsets, TCRB CDR3 length was significantly, moderately reduced in type 1 diabetes.

These receptors' targets are unknown. Expressed TCRB transcripts were sequenced after all isolated RNA was converted to cDNA. TCRdb keeps only in-frame clones here, not all; method: immunoSEQ multiplex PCR. The table has approximately 600,000 clones, roughly 12% seen once. The sample consisted of naive CD4+ T cells from blood. The receptors stem from a man aged 30 to 45 with type 1 diabetes.

The chain uses TRBV10-3 and TRBJ1-5, with 7 bases matching TRBD1. The trim removed 7 bases at V and 2 bases at J, leaving 2 bases unmatched. This CDR3 contains 13 residues. Germline-derived CDR1 and CDR2 are ENHRY and SYGVKD. CDR3 DNA: TGTGCCATCACGCAGGGGGGCAATCAGCCCCAGCATTTT. As protein: CAITQGGNQPQHF.

The chain combines TRBV5-1 with TRBJ1-4, with a weak D call TRBD1 (5 bases). Looked up from germline, CDR1 is SGHRS and CDR2 is YFSETQ. This CDR3 is built from 14 residues. V lost 2 bases, J lost 6 bases, and 11 bases lay in between. The CDR3 sequence is CASSFEQGDEKLFF. Written as DNA, the CDR3 is TGCGCCAGCAGCTTCGAACAAGGGGATGAAAAACTGTTTTTT.

This clone turned up a few times. This chain joins TRBV6-6 and TRBJ2-5; possibly TRBD1 for D (5 bases). CDR1 is MNHNY and CDR2 is SVGAGI in the germline V gene (reference sequence). The V end lost 8 bases, the J end lost 5 bases, and 9 bases lay between the germline ends. The CDR3 loop spans 11 amino acids. As DNA, the CDR3 is TGTGCCAGCGGGGCTTACGAGACCCAGTACTTC. This encodes CASGAYETQYF.

In its sample, this clone was seen a few times. V usage is TRBV7-2 and J usage is TRBJ1-1; TRBD1 agrees at 9 bases. The length of the CDR3 is 15 residues. The germline V gene has CDR1 SGHTA and CDR2 FQGNSA. The V and J ends lost 5 bases and 3 bases, in that order; junction bases with no gene match: 7. CDR3 loop: CASSAPGQGYTEAFF. As DNA, the CDR3 is TGTGCCAGCAGCGCACCGGGACAGGGTTACACTGAAGCTTTCTTT.